These 11 T cell receptor beta chains were all obtained from the same sample, sequenced in a study of blood T cell repertoires in COVID-19 (dated by TCRdb to 2018 to 2021). Library prep was done by the immunoSEQ multiplex PCR assay. TCRdb holds this immuneACCESS table with in-frame rearrangements only. Some clones are missing; in checked studies, unresolved V genes explain under half, and the rest has no known cause. Present in this sample are approximately 290,000 clones, roughly 91% of which were seen just once. The ten largest clonotypes hold more than 0.75% of the sample. Input material: peripheral blood. These receptors all stem from a man aged 25 to 45 with acute or convalescent COVID-19.

The chain recombines TRBV30 with TRBJ1-5; a possible D gene is TRBD1 (6 bases). CDR1 is GTSNPN and CDR2 is SVGIG in the germline V gene (reference sequence). Between the trimmed V and J ends, which lost 1 base and 2 bases, there was a span of 6 bases. This CDR3 has 13 residues. As DNA, the CDR3 is TGTGCCTGGAGTGCAGGGGGCAATCAGCCCCAGCATTTT. Amino acids: CAWSAGGNQPQHF.

This rearrangement joins TRBV18 to TRBJ2-1; D remains unclear. This CDR3 is built from 13 residues. CDR1 and CDR2 from the germline V gene are KGHSH and LQKENI. Trimming shortened V by 4 bases and J by 5 bases, and 9 bases separated the two germline ends. In nucleotides, the CDR3 is TGTGCCAGCTCACGCGAGGCCCACAATGAGCAGTTCTTC. It codes for CASSREAHNEQFF.

This clone was counted a few times. The rearrangement joins TRBV4-1 to TRBJ1-1, with D possibly being TRBD1 (5 bases). The CDR3 length is 14 residues. V lost 3 bases to trimming and J lost 1 base, with 9 bases between them. The germline CDR1 and CDR2 sequences are MGHRA and YSYEKL. The CDR3 region has the DNA TGCGCCAGCAGCCAGGACAAATCGAACACTGAAGCTTTCTTT. Translating it yields CASSQDKSNTEAFF.

This clone appeared a single time. This chain connects TRBV28 to TRBJ2-7; the D gene is possibly TRBD1 (6 bases). This CDR3 comprises 14 residues. V lost 6 bases, J lost 3 bases, and 15 bases lay in between. The germline CDR1 and CDR2 sequences are MDHEN and SYDVKM. The CDR3 sequence: CASSQRQVSYEQYF. The CDR3 DNA sequence: TGTGCCAGCAGCCAACGACAGGTTAGCTACGAGCAGTACTTC.

The V call is TRBV6-1, the J call TRBJ1-2; D call uncertain. Between the trimmed V and J ends, which lost 3 bases and 4 bases, there was a span of 6 bases. Germline V gene sequence: CDR1 MNHNS, CDR2 SASEGT. This CDR3 has 12 amino acids. CDR3 loop: CASSEGSYGYTF. DNA of the CDR3: TGTGCCAGCAGTGAGGGGAGCTATGGCTACACCTTC.

The gene calls are TRBV3-1 (or the pseudogene TRBV3-2) and TRBJ1-5; D call uncertain. V lost 1 base, J lost 0 bases, and 10 bases lay in between. CDR3 length: 16 amino acids. The germline gives CDR1 LGHDT, CDR2 YNNKEL (reference sequence). CDR3 DNA: TGTGCCAGCAGCCAAGGGGTAGCATATAGCAATCAGCCCCAGCATTTT. Translation gives CASSQGVAYSNQPQHF.

The gene calls are TRBV6-5 and TRBJ1-1; D is possibly TRBD1 (6 bases). The V gene lost 6 bases and the J gene lost 8 bases, with 13 bases spanning the gap. This CDR3 is built from 12 residues. The germline gives CDR1 MNHEY, CDR2 SVGAGI. The CDR3 protein is CASRSLDREAFF. In DNA form, the CDR3 reads TGTGCCAGCAGGTCCCTAGACAGGGAAGCTTTCTTT.

The V call is TRBV19, the J call TRBJ1-5, with D possibly matching TRBD1 (5 bases). CDR1 is LNHDA and CDR2 is SQIVND in the germline V gene (reference sequence). This CDR3 contains 16 residues. Between the trimmed V and J ends, which lost 3 bases and 0 bases, there was a span of 12 bases. Here the CDR3 reads CASSIGQGFSNQPQHF. The CDR3 DNA sequence: TGTGCCAGTAGTATTGGGCAGGGCTTTAGCAATCAGCCCCAGCATTTT.

The V gene is TRBV28, the J gene TRBJ2-2, with D unresolved. Germline loops: CDR1 MDHEN, CDR2 SYDVKM. Between the trimmed V and J ends, which lost 8 bases and 6 bases, there was a span of 10 bases. The CDR3 totals 12 residues. The CDR3: CASQTTAGELFF. CDR3 coding DNA: TGTGCCAGCCAGACAACAGCCGGGGAGCTGTTTTTT.

This chain joins TRBV6-1 and TRBJ1-1, with 10 bases lining up with TRBD1. Losses at the gene ends were 3 bases for V and 8 bases for J; bases not matched to a gene: 3. The CDR3 is made up of 13 amino acids. The germline V gene encodes CDR1 MNHNS and CDR2 SASEGT. CDR3 DNA: TGTGCCAGCAGTGAGACAGGGGGCTTGGAAGCTTTCTTT. Amino acid sequence: CASSETGGLEAFF.

J is TRBJ1-1 and V is TRBV19; 7 nucleotides align to TRBD1. This CDR3 has 16 residues. The ends lost 0 bases at V and 2 bases at J; junction bases unmatched: 6. CDR1 and CDR2 from the germline V gene are LNHDA and SQIVND (reference sequence). This CDR3 reads CASSIDRRDRNTEAFF. The CDR3 DNA is TGTGCCAGTAGTATAGATCGCCGGGACAGAAACACTGAAGCTTTCTTT.